This T cell receptor beta chain was documented in a study of blood T cell repertoires in COVID-19. Per the authors' pipeline: By means of reference gene primer amplification, nucleated cell counts were estimated. Here immunoSEQ multiplex PCR was the method, and the copy in TCRdb shows in-frame clones only, minus some. The V and J calls and clone size are taken from that table; D and trimming were inferred from the DNA. The sample contains some 320,000 clones, less than 85% of which appear only once. Participants were aged about 18 to 90 years from some 24 US areas. Cohort assignment relied on participant-reported clinical history. Participants classified as exposed had met a COVID-19 case within 2 weeks before study entry. V lost 5 bases, J lost 4 bases, and 6 bases lay in between. The germline V gene encodes CDR1 LGHNA and CDR2 YNFKEQ. The CDR3 is 12 amino acids.

The chain recombines TRBV4-2 with TRBJ1-3; D not certain. This TCR derives from a woman in her twenties or thirties who had been exposed to COVID-19. The sample consisted of PBMCs or T cells enriched from blood (not recorded which). CDR3 in amino acids: CASSTRGNTIYF. In DNA, the CDR3 is TGTGCCAGCAGCACCCGGGGAAACACCATATATTTT.